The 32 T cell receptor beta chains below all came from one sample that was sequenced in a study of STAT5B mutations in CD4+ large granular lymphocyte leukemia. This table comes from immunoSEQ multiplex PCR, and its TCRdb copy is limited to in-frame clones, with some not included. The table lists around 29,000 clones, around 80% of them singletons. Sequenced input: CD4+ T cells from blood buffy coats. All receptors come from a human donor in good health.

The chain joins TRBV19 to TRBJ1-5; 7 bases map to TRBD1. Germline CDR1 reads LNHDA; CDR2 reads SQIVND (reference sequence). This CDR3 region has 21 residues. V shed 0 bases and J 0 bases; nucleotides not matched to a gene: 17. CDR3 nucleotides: TGTGCCAGTAGTATAGATCTCCTCTCGCGCCGCAGGGGGGATAGCAATCAGCCCCAGCATTTT. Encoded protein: CASSIDLLSRRRGDSNQPQHF.

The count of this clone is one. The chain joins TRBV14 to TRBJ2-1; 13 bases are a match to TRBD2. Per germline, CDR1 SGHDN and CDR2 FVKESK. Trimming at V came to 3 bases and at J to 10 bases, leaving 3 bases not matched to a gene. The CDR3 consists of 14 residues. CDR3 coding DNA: TGTGCCAGCAGCCAGCTACTAGCGGGGGGGGAGCAGTTCTTC. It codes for CASSQLLAGGEQFF.

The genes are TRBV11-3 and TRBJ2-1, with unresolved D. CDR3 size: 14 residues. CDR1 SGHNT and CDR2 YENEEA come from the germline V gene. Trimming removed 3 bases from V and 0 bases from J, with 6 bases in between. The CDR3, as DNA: TGTGCCAGCAGCTTGAGCAGCTCCTACAATGAGCAGTTCTTC. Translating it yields CASSLSSSYNEQFF.

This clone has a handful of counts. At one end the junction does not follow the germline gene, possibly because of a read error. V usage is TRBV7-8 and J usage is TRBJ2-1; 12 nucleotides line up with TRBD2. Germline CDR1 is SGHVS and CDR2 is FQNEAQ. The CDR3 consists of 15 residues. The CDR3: CASSLAGGRWNEQFF. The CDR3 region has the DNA TGTGCCAGCAGCCTAGCGGGGGGGCGATGGAATGAGCAGTTCTTC. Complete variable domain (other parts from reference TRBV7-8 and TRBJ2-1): GAGVSQSPRYKVAKRGQDVALRCDPISGHVSLFWYQQALGQGPEFLTYFQNEAQLDKSGLPSDRFFAERPEGSVSTLKIQRTQQEDSAVYLCASSLAGGRWNEQFFGPGTRLTVL.

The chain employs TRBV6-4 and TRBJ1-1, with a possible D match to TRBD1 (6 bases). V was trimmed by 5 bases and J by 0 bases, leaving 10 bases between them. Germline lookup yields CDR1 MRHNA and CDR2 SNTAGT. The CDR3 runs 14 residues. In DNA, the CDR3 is TGTGCCAGCAGTTGGGGGCTCATGAACACTGAAGCTTTCTTT. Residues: CASSWGLMNTEAFF.

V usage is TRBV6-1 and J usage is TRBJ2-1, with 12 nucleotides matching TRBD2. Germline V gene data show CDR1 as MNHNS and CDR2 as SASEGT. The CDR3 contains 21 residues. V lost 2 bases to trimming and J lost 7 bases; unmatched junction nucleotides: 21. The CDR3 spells CASSEFRLAGGSTGSKNEQFF. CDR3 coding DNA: TGTGCCAGCAGTGAATTTAGGCTAGCGGGGGGGAGTACAGGTTCGAAGAATGAGCAGTTCTTC.

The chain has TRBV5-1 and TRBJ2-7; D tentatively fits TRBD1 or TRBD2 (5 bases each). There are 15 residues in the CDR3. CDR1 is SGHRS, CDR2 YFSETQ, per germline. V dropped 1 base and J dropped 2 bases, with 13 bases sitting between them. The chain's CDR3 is CASSLIGTEAYEQYF. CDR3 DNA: TGCGCCAGCAGCTTGATCGGGACCGAAGCCTACGAGCAGTACTTC.

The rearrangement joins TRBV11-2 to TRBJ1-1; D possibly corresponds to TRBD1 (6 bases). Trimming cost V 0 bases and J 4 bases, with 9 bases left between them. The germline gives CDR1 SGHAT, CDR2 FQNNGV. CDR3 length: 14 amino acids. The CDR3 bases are TGTGCCAGCAGCTTAGAACGGGGGCGCACTGAAGCTTTCTTT. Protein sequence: CASSLERGRTEAFF.

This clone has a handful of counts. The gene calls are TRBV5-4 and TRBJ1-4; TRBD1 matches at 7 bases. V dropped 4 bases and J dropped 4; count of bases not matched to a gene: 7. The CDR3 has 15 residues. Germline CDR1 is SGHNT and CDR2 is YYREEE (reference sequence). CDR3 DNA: TGTGCCAGCAGCAGCCCGGACAGGATTAATGAAAAACTGTTTTTT. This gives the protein CASSSPDRINEKLFF.

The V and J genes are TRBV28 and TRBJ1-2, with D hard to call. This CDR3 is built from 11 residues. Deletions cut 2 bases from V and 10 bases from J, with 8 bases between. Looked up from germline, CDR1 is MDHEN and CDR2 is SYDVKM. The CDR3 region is CASSLGVYYTF. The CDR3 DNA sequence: TGTGCCAGCAGTTTAGGGGTATACTACACCTTC.

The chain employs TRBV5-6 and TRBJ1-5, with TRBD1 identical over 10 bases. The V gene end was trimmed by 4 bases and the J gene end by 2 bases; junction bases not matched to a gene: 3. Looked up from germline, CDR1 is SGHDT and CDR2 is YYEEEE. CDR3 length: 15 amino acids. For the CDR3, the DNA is TGTGCCAGCAGCCGCGGGACAGGGGGCAATCAGCCCCAGCATTTT. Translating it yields CASSRGTGGNQPQHF.

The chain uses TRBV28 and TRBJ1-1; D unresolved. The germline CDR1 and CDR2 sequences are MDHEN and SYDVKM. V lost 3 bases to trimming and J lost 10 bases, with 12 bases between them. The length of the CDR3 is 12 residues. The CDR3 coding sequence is TGTGCCAGCAGTTTTCTGGGAAGGGTAGCTTTCTTT. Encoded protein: CASSFLGRVAFF. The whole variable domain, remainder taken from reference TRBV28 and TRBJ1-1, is DVKVTQSSRYLVKRTGEKVFLECVQDMDHENMFWYRQDPGLGLRLIYFSYDVKMKEKGDIPEGYSVSREKKERFSLILESASTNQTSMYLCASSFLGRVAFFGQGTRLTVV.

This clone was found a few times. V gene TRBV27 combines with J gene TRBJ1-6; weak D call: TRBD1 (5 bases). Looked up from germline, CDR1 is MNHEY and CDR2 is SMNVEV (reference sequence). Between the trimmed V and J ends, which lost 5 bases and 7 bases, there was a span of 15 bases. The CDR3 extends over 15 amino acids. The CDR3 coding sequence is TGTGCCAGCAGTCCAGGGACGGTGGGGAATTCACCCCTCCACTTT. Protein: CASSPGTVGNSPLHF.

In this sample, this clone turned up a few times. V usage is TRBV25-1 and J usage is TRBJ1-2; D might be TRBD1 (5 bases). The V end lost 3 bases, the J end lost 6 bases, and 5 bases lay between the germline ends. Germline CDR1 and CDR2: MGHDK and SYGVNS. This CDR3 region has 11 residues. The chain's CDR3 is CASSDRDGYTF. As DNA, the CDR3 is TGTGCCAGCAGTGACAGGGATGGCTACACCTTC.

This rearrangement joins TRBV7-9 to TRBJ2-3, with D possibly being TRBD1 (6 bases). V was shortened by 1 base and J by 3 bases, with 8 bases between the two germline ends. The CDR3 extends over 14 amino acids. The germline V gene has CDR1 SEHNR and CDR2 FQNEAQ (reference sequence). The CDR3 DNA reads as TGTGCCAGCAGCTTAGTGGGGACAACAGATACGCAGTATTTT. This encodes CASSLVGTTDTQYF. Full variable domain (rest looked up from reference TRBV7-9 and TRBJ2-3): DTGVSQNPRHKITKRGQNVTFRCDPISEHNRLYWYRQTLGQGPEFLTYFQNEAQLEKSRLLSDRFSAERPKGSFSTLEIQRTEQGDSAMYLCASSLVGTTDTQYFGPGTRLTVL.

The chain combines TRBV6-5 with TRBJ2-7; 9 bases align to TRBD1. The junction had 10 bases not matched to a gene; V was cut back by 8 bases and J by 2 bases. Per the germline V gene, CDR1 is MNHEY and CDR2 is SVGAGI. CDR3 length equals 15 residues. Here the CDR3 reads CASSPDRGRTYEQYV. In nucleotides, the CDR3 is TGTGCCAGCTCGCCGGACAGGGGCAGGACCTACGAGCAGTACGTC.

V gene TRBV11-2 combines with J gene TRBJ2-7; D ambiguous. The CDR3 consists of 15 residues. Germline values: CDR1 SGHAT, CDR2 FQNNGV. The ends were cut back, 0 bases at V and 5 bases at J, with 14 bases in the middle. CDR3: CASSLDRGHSHEQYV. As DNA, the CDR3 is TGTGCCAGCAGCTTAGATCGTGGGCATTCCCACGAGCAGTACGTC.

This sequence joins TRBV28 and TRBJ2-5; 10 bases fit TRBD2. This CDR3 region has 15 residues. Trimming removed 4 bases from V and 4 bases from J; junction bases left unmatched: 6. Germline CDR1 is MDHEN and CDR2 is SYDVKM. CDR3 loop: CASSSAGGPRETQYF. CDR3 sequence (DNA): TGTGCCAGCAGTTCAGCGGGGGGGCCGAGAGAGACCCAGTACTTC.

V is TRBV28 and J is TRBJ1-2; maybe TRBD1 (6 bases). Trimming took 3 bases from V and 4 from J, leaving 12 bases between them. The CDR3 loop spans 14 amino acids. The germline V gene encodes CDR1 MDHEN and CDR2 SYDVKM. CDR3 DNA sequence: TGTGCCAGCAGTTTTAGGATGACAGGCTATGGCTACACCTTC. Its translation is CASSFRMTGYGYTF.

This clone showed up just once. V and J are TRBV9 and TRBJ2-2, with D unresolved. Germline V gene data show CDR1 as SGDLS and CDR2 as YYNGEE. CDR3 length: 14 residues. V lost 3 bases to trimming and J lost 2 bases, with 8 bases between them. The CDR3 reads CASSEYLNTGELFF. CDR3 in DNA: TGTGCCAGCAGCGAGTACCTTAACACCGGGGAGCTGTTTTTT.

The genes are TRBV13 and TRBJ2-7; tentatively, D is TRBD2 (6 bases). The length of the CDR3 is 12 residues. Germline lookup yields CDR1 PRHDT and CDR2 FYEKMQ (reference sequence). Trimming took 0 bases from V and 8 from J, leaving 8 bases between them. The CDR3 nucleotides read TGTGCCAGCAGCTTAGGCCGGGAGCAGCAGTACGTC. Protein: CASSLGREQQYV.

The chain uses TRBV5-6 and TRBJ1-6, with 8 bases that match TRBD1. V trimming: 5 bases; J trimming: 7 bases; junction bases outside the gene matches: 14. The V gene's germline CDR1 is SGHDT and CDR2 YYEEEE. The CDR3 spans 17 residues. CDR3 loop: CASSQQRGQVKNSPLHF. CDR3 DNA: TGTGCCAGCAGTCAACAACGGGGACAGGTTAAGAATTCACCCCTCCACTTT.

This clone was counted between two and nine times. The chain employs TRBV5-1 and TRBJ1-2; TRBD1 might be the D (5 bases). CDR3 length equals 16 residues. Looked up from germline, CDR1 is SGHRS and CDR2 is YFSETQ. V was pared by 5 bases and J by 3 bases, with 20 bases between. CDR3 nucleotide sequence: TGCGCCAGCAGGAGGATCCTCGAGGGGCATGACTATGGCTACACCTTC. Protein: CASRRILEGHDYGYTF.

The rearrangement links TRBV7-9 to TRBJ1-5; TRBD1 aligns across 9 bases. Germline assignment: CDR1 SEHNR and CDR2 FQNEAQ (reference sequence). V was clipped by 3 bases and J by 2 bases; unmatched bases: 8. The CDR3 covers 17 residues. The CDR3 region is CASSLGQGGSGNQPQHF. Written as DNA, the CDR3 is TGTGCCAGCAGCTTGGGACAGGGAGGCTCGGGCAATCAGCCCCAGCATTTT.

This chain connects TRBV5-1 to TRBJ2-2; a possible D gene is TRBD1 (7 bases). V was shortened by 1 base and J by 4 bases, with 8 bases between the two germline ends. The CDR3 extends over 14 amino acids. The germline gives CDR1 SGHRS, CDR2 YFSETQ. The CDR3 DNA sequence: TGCGCCAGCAGCTTGCAGGGGGGCACCGGGGAGCTGTTTTTT. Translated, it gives CASSLQGGTGELFF.

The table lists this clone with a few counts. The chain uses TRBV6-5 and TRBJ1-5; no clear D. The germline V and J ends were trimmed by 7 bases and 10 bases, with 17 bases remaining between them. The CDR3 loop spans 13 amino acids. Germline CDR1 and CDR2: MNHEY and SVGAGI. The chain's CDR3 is CASTRGVGNPQHF. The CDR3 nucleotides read TGTGCCAGCACTAGAGGAGTAGGTAACCCCCAGCATTTT.

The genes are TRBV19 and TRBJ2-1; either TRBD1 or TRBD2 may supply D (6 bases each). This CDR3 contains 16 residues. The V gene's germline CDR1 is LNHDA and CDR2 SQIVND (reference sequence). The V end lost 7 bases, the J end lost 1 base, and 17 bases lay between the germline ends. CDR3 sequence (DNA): TGTGCCAGTACCCGGGGGCAAGCAATGTCCTACAATGAGCAGTTCTTC. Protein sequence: CASTRGQAMSYNEQFF.

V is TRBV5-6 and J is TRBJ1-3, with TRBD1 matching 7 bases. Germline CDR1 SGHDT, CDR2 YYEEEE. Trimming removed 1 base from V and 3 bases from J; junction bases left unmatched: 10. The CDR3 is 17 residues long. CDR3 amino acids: CASSLPTGISGGNTIYF. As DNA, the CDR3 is TGTGCCAGCAGCTTGCCGACAGGGATTAGCGGTGGAAACACCATATATTTT.

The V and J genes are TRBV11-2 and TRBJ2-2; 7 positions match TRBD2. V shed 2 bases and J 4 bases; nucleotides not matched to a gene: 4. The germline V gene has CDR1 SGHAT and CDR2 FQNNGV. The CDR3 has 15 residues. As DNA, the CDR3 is TGTGCCAGCAGCTTACGTCCTAGCGGCACCGGGGAGCTGTTTTTT. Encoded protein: CASSLRPSGTGELFF.

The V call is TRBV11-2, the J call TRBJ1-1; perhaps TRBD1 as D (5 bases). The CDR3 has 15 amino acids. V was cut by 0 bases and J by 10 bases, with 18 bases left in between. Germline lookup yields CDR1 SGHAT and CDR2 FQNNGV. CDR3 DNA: TGTGCCAGCAGCTTAGATAAGTCAGGGCCCCCAACAGCTTTCTTT. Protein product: CASSLDKSGPPTAFF.

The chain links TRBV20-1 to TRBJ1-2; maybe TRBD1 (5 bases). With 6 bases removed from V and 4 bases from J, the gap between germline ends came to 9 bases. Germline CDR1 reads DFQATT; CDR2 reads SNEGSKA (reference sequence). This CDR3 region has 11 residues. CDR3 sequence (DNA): TGCAGTGCCGACAGCGTCTATGGCTACACCTTC. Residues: CSADSVYGYTF.

CDR3 bases: TGTGCCAGCAGGGTGGGGGCGAACACCGGGGAGCTGTTTTTT. Translating gives CASRVGANTGELFF. The chain combines TRBV7-2 with TRBJ2-2; D possibly uses TRBD1 or TRBD2 (5 bases each). Trimming shortened V by 6 bases and J by 0 bases, and 8 bases separated the two germline ends. Per germline, CDR1 SGHTA and CDR2 FQGNSA. The CDR3 length is 14 residues. Looking up the rest from reference TRBV7-2 and TRBJ2-2 gives the full variable domain: GAGVSQSPSNKVTEKGKDVELRCDPISGHTALYWYRQSLGQGLEFLIYFQGNSAPDKSGLPSDRFSAERTGGSVSTLTIQRTQQEDSAVYLCASRVGANTGELFFGEGSRLTVL.